This T cell receptor (beta chain) was captured by sequencing in a study of breast tumors, draining lymph nodes, adjacent tissues. Notes on the study in general: Compared with lymph nodes, tumors were less diverse; compared with nontumor tissue, more. Data only fit, rather than demonstrated, lymph node origin of most tumor T cells. Tumor and nontumor repertoires were significantly more similar in luminal-like than in basal-like breast cancer.

Via MiXCR, TCRdb re-called the multiplex PCR reads, giving one row per CDR3 protein. The table records 170,000 or so distinct CDR3 sequences, about 30% of them present only once. Breast cancer patients provided tissue from their axillary draining lymph nodes. The CDR3 extends over 12 amino acids. The V end was cut by 7 bases, the J end by 1 base, with 5 bases between. CDR1 and CDR2 from the germline V gene are LNHDA and SQIVND (reference sequence). This clonotype came up many times. Its antigen is as yet unknown. V and J are TRBV19 and TRBJ1-5; D is possibly TRBD1 (5 bases). The clonotype was recovered from a female donor with breast cancer. Some clones in this sample may be carry-over from other donors' samples. Material: axillary lymph node tissue. The CDR3 region is CASKGSNQPQHF. CDR3 nucleotides: TGTGCCAGTAAGGGGAGCAATCAGCCCCAGCATTTT.